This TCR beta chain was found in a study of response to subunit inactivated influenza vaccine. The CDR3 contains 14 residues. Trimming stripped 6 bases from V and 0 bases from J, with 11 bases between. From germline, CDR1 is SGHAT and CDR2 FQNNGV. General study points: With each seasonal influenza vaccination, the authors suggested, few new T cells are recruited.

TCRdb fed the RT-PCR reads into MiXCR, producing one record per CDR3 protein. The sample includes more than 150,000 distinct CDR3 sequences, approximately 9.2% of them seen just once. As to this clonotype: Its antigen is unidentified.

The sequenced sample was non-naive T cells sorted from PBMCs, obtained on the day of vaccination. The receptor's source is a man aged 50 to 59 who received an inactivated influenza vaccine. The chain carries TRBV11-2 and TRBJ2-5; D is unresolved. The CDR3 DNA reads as TGTGCCAGCAGATCAATACGCCACCAAGAGACCCAGTACTTC. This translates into CASRSIRHQETQYF. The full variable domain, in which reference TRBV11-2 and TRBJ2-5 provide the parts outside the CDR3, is EAGVAQSPRYKIIEKRQSVAFWCNPISGHATLYWYQQILGQGPKLLIQFQNNGVVDDSQLPKDRFSAERLKGVDSTLKIQPAKLEDSAVYLCASRSIRHQETQYFGPGTRLLVL.